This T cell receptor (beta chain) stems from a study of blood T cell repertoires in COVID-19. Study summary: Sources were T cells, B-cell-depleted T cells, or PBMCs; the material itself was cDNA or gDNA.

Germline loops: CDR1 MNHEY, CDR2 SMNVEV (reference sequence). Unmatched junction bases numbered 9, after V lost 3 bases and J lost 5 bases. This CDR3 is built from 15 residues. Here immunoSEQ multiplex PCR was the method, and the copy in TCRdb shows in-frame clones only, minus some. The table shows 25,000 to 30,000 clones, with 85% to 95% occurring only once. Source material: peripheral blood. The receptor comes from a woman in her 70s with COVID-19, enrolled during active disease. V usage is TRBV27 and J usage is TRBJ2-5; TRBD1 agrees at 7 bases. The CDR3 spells CASSFGDRVGETQYF. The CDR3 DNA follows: TGTGCCAGCAGTTTTGGCGACAGGGTTGGGGAGACCCAGTACTTC.